This TCR beta chain was found in a study of sequential checkpoint blockade in melanoma (dated by TCRdb to the late 2010s). Broadly, across the study: Patients were randomized 1:1 to first-line nivolumab followed by ipilimumab (arm A) or ipilimumab followed by nivolumab (arm B). Both trial sequences were followed by maintenance nivolumab. Paper-wide results and their limitations: Validation of the response-prediction model combining TCR metrics and mutation burden is needed in larger, independent patient cohorts.

Note on this clone: Its antigen is still unknown. Nothing much larger sits one base from this clone, and base qualities are not available. This same CDR3 is encoded by further DNA sequences in the sample.

Including the terminal cysteine and phenylalanine, the CDR3 comprises 16 residues. Left in the record is the CDR3 DNA by itself, 48 bases read in frame from the first base. V is clipped by 2 bases and J by 0 bases, and the sequence between their germline boundaries is 11 bases long. The CDR1 and CDR2 encoded by the germline V gene (reference sequence) are MNHEY and SMNVEV. TCRbeta CDR3 regions were immunosequenced from genomic DNA with the immunoSEQ Assay. Prior to high-throughput sequencing, genomic DNA was amplified by bias-controlled multiplex PCR. In the original analysis: To quantify the absolute abundance of each unique TCRbeta CDR3 region, the sequences were collapsed and filtered. Clonality, defined as 1 minus Pielou's evenness, was calculated using only productive rearrangements. Clones with significantly greater frequencies in on-treatment versus baseline samples were identified using a previously published method. TCRdb stores this immuneACCESS table with in-frame sequences only. Part of the clones is absent; in the studies checked, under half of the shortfall reflects unresolved V genes, and no reason is known for the rest. The V and J calls and clone size are taken from that table; D and trimming were inferred from the DNA. This sample lists fewer than 45,000 clones; more than 80% were detected once. The ten largest clones add up to 9% to 15% of the sample.

Interpreted using the paper, the treatment or condition label stands for: randomized to nivolumab then ipilimumab (arm A) or the reverse (arm B). Prior DNA-damaging chemotherapy had not been received by any trial patient. On a FACS Aria II flow cytometer, live CD3+CD8+ cells that were negative for CD19 and CD56 were sorted from thawed PBMCs. Samples came from patients with melanoma in CheckMate 064, a randomized, open-label phase II trial of sequential checkpoint blockade. Leukapheresis was used to collect peripheral blood mononuclear cells, which were then purified with Ficoll-Paque and frozen in human serum with 10% DMSO. Purity of sorted blood CD3+CD8+ cells was verified at >98% immediately after sorting, followed by DNA extraction.

In this chain, TRBV27 is recombined with TRBJ2-4; TRBD2 is a weak D gene call, 6 bases matching. Sequencing was performed on CD8+ T cells sorted from blood (inferred from file names), taken from a patient given nivolumab and ipilimumab in sequence. The receptor's source is a human donor with melanoma. The DNA is TGTGCCAGCAGTTTAGGGGGGAACCTAGCCAAAAACATTCAGTACTTC. The translation is CASSLGGNLAKNIQYF.